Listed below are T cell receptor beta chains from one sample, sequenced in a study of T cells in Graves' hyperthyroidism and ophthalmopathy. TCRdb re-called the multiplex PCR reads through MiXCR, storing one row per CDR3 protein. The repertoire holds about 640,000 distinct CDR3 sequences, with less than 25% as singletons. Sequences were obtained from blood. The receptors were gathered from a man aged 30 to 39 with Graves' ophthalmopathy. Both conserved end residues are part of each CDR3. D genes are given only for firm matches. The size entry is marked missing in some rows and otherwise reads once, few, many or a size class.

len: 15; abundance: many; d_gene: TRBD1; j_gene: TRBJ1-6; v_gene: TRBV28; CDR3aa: CASRSGTGRNSPLHF; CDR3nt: TGTGCCAGCAGATCCGGGACAGGGAGAAATTCACCCCTCCACTTT
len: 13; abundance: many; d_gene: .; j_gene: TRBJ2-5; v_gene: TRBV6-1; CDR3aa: CASSEAERETQYF; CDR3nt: TGTGCCAGCAGTGAGGCGGAGCGGGAGACCCAGTACTTC
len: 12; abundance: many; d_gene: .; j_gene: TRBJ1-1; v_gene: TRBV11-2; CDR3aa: CASSLDRREAFF; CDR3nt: TGTGCCAGCAGCTTAGATCGGCGCGAAGCTTTCTTT
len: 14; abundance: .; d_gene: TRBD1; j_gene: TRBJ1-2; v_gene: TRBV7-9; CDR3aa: CASSYRGEDDGYTF; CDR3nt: TGTGCCAGCAGTTACAGGGGTGAGGATGATGGCTACACCTTC
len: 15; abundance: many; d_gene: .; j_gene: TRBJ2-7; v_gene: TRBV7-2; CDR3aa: CASSLIQGSAYEQYF; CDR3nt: TGTGCCAGCAGCTTAATTCAGGGTTCGGCCTACGAGCAGTACTTC
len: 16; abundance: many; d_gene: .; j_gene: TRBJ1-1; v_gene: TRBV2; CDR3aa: CASSDDAGAMNTEAFF; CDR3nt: TGTGCCAGCAGTGATGATGCAGGGGCAATGAACACTGAAGCTTTCTTT
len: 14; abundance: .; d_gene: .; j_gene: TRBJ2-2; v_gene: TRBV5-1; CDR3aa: CASRPTENTGELFF; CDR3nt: TGCGCCAGCAGACCGACAGAGAACACCGGGGAGCTGTTTTTT
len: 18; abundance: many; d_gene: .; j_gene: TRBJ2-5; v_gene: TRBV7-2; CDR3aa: CASSLNRQGVRGQETQYF; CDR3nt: TGTGCCAGCAGCCTCAATCGGCAGGGCGTAAGGGGTCAAGAGACCCAGTACTTC
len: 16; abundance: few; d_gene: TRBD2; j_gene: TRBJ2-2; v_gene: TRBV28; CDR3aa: CASNRMGLATGGELFF; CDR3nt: TGTGCCAGCAACCGTATGGGACTAGCGACCGGGGGGGAGCTGTTTTTT
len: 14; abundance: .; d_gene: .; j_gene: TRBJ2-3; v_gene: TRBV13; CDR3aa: CASSPSSNTDTQYF; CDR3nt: TGTGCCAGCAGCCCTTCCTCGAACACAGATACGCAGTATTTT
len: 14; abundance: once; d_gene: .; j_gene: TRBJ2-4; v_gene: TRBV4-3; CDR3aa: CASSQAGGQNIQYF; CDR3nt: TGCGCCAGCAGCCAAGCGGGTGGGCAAAACATTCAGTACTTC
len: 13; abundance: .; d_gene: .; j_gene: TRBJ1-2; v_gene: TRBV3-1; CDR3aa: CASSQEKHYGYTF; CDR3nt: TGTGCCAGCAGCCAAGAGAAGCACTATGGCTACACCTTC
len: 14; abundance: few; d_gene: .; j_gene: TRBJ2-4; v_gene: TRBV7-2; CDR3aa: CASSLGTNKNIQYF; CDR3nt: TGTGCCAGCAGCTTAGGCACTAACAAAAACATTCAGTACTTC
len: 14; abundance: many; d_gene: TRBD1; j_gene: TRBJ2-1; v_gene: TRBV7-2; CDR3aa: CASSLTGAANEQFF; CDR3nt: TGTGCCAGCAGCTTAACAGGGGCCGCCAATGAGCAGTTCTTC
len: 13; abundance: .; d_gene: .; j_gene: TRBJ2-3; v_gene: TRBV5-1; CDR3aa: CASSDPGTDTQYF; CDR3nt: TGCGCCAGCAGCGACCCGGGGACAGATACGCAGTATTTT
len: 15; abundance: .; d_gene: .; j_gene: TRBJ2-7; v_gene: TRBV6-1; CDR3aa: CASSEAIIGGYEQYF; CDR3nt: TGTGCCAGCAGTGAAGCAATTATAGGAGGGTACGAGCAGTACTTC
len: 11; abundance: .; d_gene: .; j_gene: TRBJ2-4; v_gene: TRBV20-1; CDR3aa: CSASHPDIQYF; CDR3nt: TGCAGTGCTAGTCACCCGGACATTCAGTACTTC
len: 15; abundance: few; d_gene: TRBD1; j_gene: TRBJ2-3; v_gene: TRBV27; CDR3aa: CASSSGTGGVDTQYF; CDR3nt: TGTGCCAGCAGTTCCGGGACAGGGGGCGTGGATACGCAGTATTTT
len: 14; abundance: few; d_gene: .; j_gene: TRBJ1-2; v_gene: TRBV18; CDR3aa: CASSRFEGDYGYTF; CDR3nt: TGTGCCAGCTCCCGATTTGAGGGTGACTATGGCTACACCTTC
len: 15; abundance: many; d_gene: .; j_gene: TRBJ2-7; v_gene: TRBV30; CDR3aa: CAWSVKHIRAYEQYF; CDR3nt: TGTGCCTGGAGTGTAAAGCACATTCGGGCCTACGAGCAGTACTTC
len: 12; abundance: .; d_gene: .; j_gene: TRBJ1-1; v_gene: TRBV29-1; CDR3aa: CSAIKGDTEAFF; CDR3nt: TGCAGCGCCATAAAGGGTGACACTGAAGCTTTCTTT
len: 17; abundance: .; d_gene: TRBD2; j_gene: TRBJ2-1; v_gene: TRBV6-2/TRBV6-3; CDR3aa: CASSYSYGLAGRNEQFF; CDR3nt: TGTGCCAGCAGTTACTCTTACGGTCTAGCGGGAAGAAATGAGCAGTTCTTC
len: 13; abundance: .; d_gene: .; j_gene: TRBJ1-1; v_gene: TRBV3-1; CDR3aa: CASSQETPTEAFF; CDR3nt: TGTGCCAGCAGCCAAGAGACACCCACTGAAGCTTTCTTT
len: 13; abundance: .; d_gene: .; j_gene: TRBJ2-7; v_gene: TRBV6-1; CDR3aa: CASSARSTQEQYF; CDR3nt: TGTGCCAGCAGTGCAAGGAGCACTCAGGAGCAGTACTTC
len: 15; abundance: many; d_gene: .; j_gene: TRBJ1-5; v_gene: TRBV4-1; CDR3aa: CASSQERRSDQPQHF; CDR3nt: TGCGCCAGCAGCCAAGAAAGGAGGTCAGATCAGCCCCAGCATTTT
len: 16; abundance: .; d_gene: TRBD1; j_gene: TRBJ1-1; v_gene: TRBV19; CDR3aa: CASSYRRGNRNTEAFF; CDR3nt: TGTGCCAGTAGCTATCGCAGGGGGAATCGGAACACTGAAGCTTTCTTT
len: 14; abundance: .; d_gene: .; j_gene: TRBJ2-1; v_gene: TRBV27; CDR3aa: CASCPGQILAGLFF; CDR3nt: TGTGCCAGCTGTCCGGGACAAATCTTAGCCGGGCTGTTCTTC
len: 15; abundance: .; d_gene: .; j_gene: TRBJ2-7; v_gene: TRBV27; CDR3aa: CASSLGEGQLYEQYF; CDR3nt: TGTGCCAGCAGTTTGGGGGAGGGACAGCTCTACGAGCAGTACTTC
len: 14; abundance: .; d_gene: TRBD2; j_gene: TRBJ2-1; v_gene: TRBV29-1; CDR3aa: CSVEKSGAYNEQFF; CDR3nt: TGCAGCGTTGAAAAAAGCGGGGCATACAATGAGCAGTTCTTC
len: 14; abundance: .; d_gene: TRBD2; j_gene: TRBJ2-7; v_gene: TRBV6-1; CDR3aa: CATLLSGLSYEQYF; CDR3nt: TGTGCCACCCTCCTTAGCGGGTTGTCCTACGAGCAGTACTTC
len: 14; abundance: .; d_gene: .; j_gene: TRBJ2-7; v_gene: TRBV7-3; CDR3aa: CASSAHGGPYEQYF; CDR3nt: TGTGCCAGCAGCGCCCACGGGGGTCCCTACGAGCAGTACTTC
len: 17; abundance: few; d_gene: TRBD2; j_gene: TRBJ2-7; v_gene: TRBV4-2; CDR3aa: CASSQEDSGRSGDEQYF; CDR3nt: TGTGCCAGCAGCCAAGAAGATAGCGGGAGGTCGGGCGACGAGCAGTACTTC
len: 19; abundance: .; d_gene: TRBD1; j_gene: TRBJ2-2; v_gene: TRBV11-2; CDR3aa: CASSLGWVGQGPNTGELFF; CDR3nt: TGTGCCAGCAGCTTAGGGTGGGTCGGACAGGGGCCTAACACCGGGGAGCTGTTTTTT
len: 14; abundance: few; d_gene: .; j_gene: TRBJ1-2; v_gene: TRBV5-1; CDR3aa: CASSLVPGMAGYTF; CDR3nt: TGCGCCAGCAGCTTGGTCCCAGGCATGGCTGGCTACACCTTC
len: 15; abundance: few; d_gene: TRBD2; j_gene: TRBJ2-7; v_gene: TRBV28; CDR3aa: CASSWGGRVSYEQYF; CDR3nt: TGTGCCAGCAGTTGGGGCGGGAGAGTTAGCTACGAGCAGTACTTC
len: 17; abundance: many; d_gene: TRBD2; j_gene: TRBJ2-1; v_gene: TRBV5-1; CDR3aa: CASSPLLAGVGYNEQFF; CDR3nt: TGCGCCAGCAGCCCACTCCTGGCGGGAGTGGGGTACAATGAGCAGTTCTTC
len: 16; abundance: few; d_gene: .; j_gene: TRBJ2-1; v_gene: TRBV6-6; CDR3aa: CASSYREGSSYNEQFF; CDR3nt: TGTGCCAGCAGTTACAGGGAAGGAAGCTCCTACAATGAGCAGTTCTTC
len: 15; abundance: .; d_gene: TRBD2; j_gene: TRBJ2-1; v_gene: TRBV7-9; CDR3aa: CASSLFAGAGNEQFF; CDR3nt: TGTGCCAGCAGCTTATTTGCGGGAGCAGGGAATGAGCAGTTCTTC
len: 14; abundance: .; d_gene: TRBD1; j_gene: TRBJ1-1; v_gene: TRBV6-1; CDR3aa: CASRPTGASTEAFF; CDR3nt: TGTGCCAGCAGACCGACAGGGGCGTCCACTGAAGCTTTCTTT
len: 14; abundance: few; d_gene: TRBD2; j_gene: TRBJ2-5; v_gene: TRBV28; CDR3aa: CASSGRAGWETQYF; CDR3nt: TGTGCCAGCAGCGGGAGGGCAGGGTGGGAGACCCAGTACTTC
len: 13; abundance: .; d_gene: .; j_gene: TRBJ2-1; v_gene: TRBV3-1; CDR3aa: CASSQVVWGEQFF; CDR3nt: TGTGCCAGCAGCCAGGTTGTATGGGGTGAGCAGTTCTTC
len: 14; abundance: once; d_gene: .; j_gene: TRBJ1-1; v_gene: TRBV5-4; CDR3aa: CASSQDKMNTGAFF; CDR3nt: TGTGCCAGCAGCCAGGACAAAATGAACACTGGAGCTTTCTTT
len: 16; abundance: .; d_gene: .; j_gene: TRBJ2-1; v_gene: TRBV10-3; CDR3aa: CAISEPKGGFNNEQFF; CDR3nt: TGTGCCATCAGTGAGCCAAAAGGGGGGTTCAACAATGAGCAGTTCTTC
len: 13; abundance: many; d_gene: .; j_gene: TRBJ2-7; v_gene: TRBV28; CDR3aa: CASSGPKSYEQYF; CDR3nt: TGTGCCAGCAGTGGTCCCAAGTCCTACGAGCAGTACTTC
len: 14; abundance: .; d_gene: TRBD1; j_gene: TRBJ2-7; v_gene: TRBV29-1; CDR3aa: CSVKTGGVSYEQYF; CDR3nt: TGCAGCGTCAAAACAGGGGGAGTCTCCTACGAGCAGTACTTC
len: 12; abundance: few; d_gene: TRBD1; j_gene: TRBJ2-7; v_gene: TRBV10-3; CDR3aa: CAIRETTGEQYF; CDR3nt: TGTGCCATCAGGGAGACGACAGGGGAGCAGTACTTC
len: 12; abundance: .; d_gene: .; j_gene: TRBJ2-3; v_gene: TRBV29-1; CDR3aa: CSVEERAYTQYF; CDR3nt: TGCAGCGTTGAGGAGAGGGCGTATACGCAGTATTTT
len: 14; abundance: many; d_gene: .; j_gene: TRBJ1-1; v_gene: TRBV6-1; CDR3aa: CASSYYPQNTEAFF; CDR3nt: TGTGCCAGCAGTTACTACCCGCAGAACACTGAAGCTTTCTTT